This TCR beta chain came from a study of CD8 T cells in ankylosing spondylitis. Study results and caveats: Reports of some motif variants in reactive arthritis synovial fluid and blood predate this one.

Notes on this clonotype: Its target is not known.

TCRdb re-derived calls from the 5' RACE reads in MiXCR, one entry per CDR3 protein. The table has about 240,000 distinct CDR3 sequences, roughly 8% seen once. Germline CDR1 is SEHNR and CDR2 is FQNEAQ (reference sequence). V lost 4 bases, J lost 0 bases, and 13 bases lay in between. This CDR3 comprises 16 residues. The specimen was blood, either unsorted or a sorted T cell fraction (not recorded which). This chain links TRBV7-9 with TRBJ2-1; D unclear. This receptor was obtained from a female donor with ankylosing spondylitis or in good health (not recorded which). The chain's CDR3 is CASSSDFRSSYNEQFF. For the CDR3, the DNA is TGTGCCAGCAGCTCCGATTTCCGAAGCTCCTACAATGAGCAGTTCTTC.